A selection of T cell receptor beta chains follows, all from one sample in a study of tumor-infiltrating lymphocytes in localized non-small cell lung cancer. Sequencing used immunoSEQ multiplex PCR; TCRdb keeps in-frame clones, though not all of them. The sample has approximately 12,000 clones, 65% to 85% seen once; the top ten hold 9.5% to 15%. Sequences were obtained from uninvolved lung tissue not adjacent to the tumor. These receptor sequences come from a human donor with non-small cell lung cancer. The conserved cysteine and the conserved F or W are not part of the CDR3 here.

CDR3 length	V gene	J gene	CDR3 protein
12	TRBV14	TRBJ1-3	ASSQFLSGNTIY
12	TRBV19	TRBJ1-6	ASTGAASSSPLH
10	TRBV5-4	TRBJ2-3	ASSSGTDTQY
11	TRBV7-2	TRBJ1-6	ASSSNRVSPLH
14	TRBV10-3	TRBJ1-2	AISESEASPNYGYT
10	TRBV2	TRBJ2-7	ASSTGAYEQY
11	TRBV18	TRBJ1-2	ASSPDANYGYT
15	TRBV5-8	TRBJ2-5	ARPHLGDPNVLETQY
13	TRBV7-2	TRBJ2-3	ASSPRDTVLNTQY
13	TRBV13	TRBJ1-3	ASSLPHYEGNTIY
10	TRBV30	TRBJ1-2	AWSGTGVGYT
11	TRBV23-1	TRBJ1-5	ASSRTGGQPQH
11	TRBV6-6	TRBJ2-7	ASSSPRGYEQY
13	TRBV5-6	TRBJ1-5	ASSLWDRGNQPQH
12	TRBV4-3	TRBJ2-7	ASSQDTLSYEQY
12	TRBV13	TRBJ2-7	ASSLGDFPYEQY
11	TRBV7-3	TRBJ2-5	ASSLSAMETQY